This T cell receptor (beta chain) was observed in a study of identical twins' blood T cells. Turning to this clonotype: Its ends do not fully match the called genes, so a read error is possible.

TCRdb fed the 5' RACE reads into MiXCR, producing one record per CDR3 protein. The sample has 400,000 or so distinct CDR3 sequences, over 25% seen once. CDR3 size: 12 residues. Germline V gives CDR1 LNHDA, CDR2 SQIVND (reference sequence). The sample comprised PBMCs. The V call is TRBV19, the J call TRBJ1-5; D gene ambiguous. The TCR was taken from a woman aged 18-50 years in good health. This chain's CDR3 is CASTGGGQPHHF. The CDR3 DNA reads TGTGCCAGCACGGGCGGCGGTCAGCCCCATCATTTT.